This entry lists 23 T cell receptor beta chains sequenced from one sample in a study of blood T cell repertoires in COVID-19. Data came from immunoSEQ multiplex PCR; TCRdb stores just in-frame clones and leaves some out. Of 200,000 to 250,000 clones in the sample, under 90% were seen once. Sequenced sample: peripheral blood. All receptors come from a man aged 45 to 65 with acute or convalescent COVID-19.

V gene TRBV7-9 combines with J gene TRBJ2-7; 7 bases line up with TRBD1. Germline lookup yields CDR1 SEHNR and CDR2 FQNEAQ (reference sequence). Trimming took 5 bases from V and 5 from J; bases not matched to a gene: 12. The CDR3 sequence is 15 residues long. This chain's CDR3 is CASSTPGTVNHEQYF. CDR3 bases: TGTGCCAGCAGCACTCCCGGGACAGTTAACCACGAGCAGTACTTC. Full variable domain (remainder filled in from reference TRBV7-9 and TRBJ2-7): DTGVSQNPRHKITKRGQNVTFRCDPISEHNRLYWYRQTLGQGPEFLTYFQNEAQLEKSRLLSDRFSAERPKGSFSTLEIQRTEQGDSAMYLCASSTPGTVNHEQYFGPGTRLTVT.

The chain joins TRBV3-1 (or the pseudogene TRBV3-2) to TRBJ1-1, with a weak D call TRBD1 (5 bases). Germline V CDR1 and CDR2: LGHDT, YNNKEL (reference sequence). CDR3 size: 15 residues. The V gene lost 4 bases and the J gene lost 1 base, with 13 bases spanning the gap. CDR3 DNA: TGTGCCAGCAGCCGGGGCGTACAGTGGAACACTGAAGCTTTCTTT. Its protein product is CASSRGVQWNTEAFF.

The rearrangement links TRBV19 to TRBJ1-4, with 9 bases fitting TRBD1. With V trimmed by 4 bases and J by 8 bases, 8 bases remained unmatched. This CDR3 region has 15 residues. CDR1 and CDR2 (germline): LNHDA, SQIVND (reference sequence). CDR3 DNA: TGTGCCAGTAGTACCCAACAGGGGGCAAGAGAAAAACTGTTTTTT. Its translation is CASSTQQGAREKLFF.

The chain joins TRBV5-1 to TRBJ1-2; 8 nucleotides match TRBD1. Per germline, CDR1 SGHRS and CDR2 YFSETQ. The junction had 2 bases not matched to a gene; V was cut back by 0 bases and J by 7 bases. The CDR3 loop spans 13 amino acids. CDR3 in amino acids: CASSLADRGGYTF. The DNA for the CDR3 is TGCGCCAGCAGCTTGGCCGACAGGGGTGGCTACACCTTC.

The chain carries TRBV7-9 and TRBJ2-5; the D gene is possibly TRBD1 (6 bases). Germline CDR1 SEHNR, CDR2 FQNEAQ (reference sequence). The CDR3 is made up of 13 amino acids. Trimming took off 3 bases at V and 2 bases at J, with 7 bases between the two ends. As DNA, the CDR3 is TGTGCCAGCAGCTTCAGGGGTCAAGAGACCCAGTACTTC. Translation gives CASSFRGQETQYF. Combining the CDR3 with reference TRBV7-9 and TRBJ2-5 gives the whole variable domain DTGVSQNPRHKITKRGQNVTFRCDPISEHNRLYWYRQTLGQGPEFLTYFQNEAQLEKSRLLSDRFSAERPKGSFSTLEIQRTEQGDSAMYLCASSFRGQETQYFGPGTRLLVL.

The chain carries TRBV19 and TRBJ1-5; D may be TRBD1 (5 bases). Deletions cut 10 bases from V and 2 bases from J, with 9 bases between. Looked up from germline, CDR1 is LNHDA and CDR2 is SQIVND (reference sequence). This CDR3 comprises 12 residues. CDR3 DNA sequence: TGTGCCACAAGGGGCGGCAATCAGCCCCAGCATTTT. This codes for CATRGGNQPQHF.

This clone was counted ten times or more. The chain uses TRBV6-5 and TRBJ2-7; D perhaps matches TRBD1 (6 bases). CDR3 size: 13 residues. The germline V gene encodes CDR1 MNHEY and CDR2 SVGAGI. Trimming pared 6 bases from V and 0 bases from J, leaving 9 bases between. CDR3 bases: TGTGCCAGCAGCTCGGACAGCTCCTACGAGCAGTACTTC. Translating gives CASSSDSSYEQYF.

This chain connects TRBV7-9 to TRBJ2-5; 11 bases map to TRBD2. The ends lost 4 bases at V and 3 bases at J; junction bases unmatched: 4. CDR1 and CDR2 from the germline V gene are SEHNR and FQNEAQ (reference sequence). CDR3 length equals 15 residues. The CDR3 is CASSYKTSGEETQYF. CDR3 DNA sequence: TGTGCCAGCAGCTACAAGACTAGCGGGGAAGAGACCCAGTACTTC.

This clone was seen a single time. This chain joins TRBV10-3 and TRBJ1-5; 8 nucleotides agree with TRBD1. CDR3 length: 14 residues. Per the germline V gene, CDR1 is ENHRY and CDR2 is SYGVKD. V shed 5 bases and J 6 bases; nucleotides not matched to a gene: 6. The CDR3 nucleotides are TGTGCCATCAGTAGGACAGGGCCCGGTCAGCCCCAGCATTTT. It translates to CAISRTGPGQPQHF.

J is TRBJ1-1 and V is TRBV11-3; 8 nucleotides align to TRBD1. Unmatched junction bases numbered 0, after V lost 1 base and J lost 5 bases. From germline, CDR1 is SGHNT and CDR2 YENEEA. The CDR3 extends over 13 amino acids. The CDR3 DNA is TGTGCCAGCAGCTTAGGGACAGGGACTGAAGCTTTCTTT. Amino acid sequence: CASSLGTGTEAFF.

This clone came up once. The chain carries TRBV5-5 and TRBJ1-4; perhaps TRBD1 as D (5 bases). The V and J ends lost 4 bases and 8 bases respectively, with 18 bases between them. The length of the CDR3 is 15 residues. Germline values: CDR1 SGHKS, CDR2 YYEKEE (reference sequence). Here the CDR3 DNA reads TGTGCCAGCAGCAAGGGCCCCCAGGGCGAGGAAAAACTGTTTTTT. Its translation is CASSKGPQGEEKLFF.

The V gene is TRBV10-3, the J gene TRBJ2-1; TRBD2 agrees at 10 bases. V lost 4 bases to trimming and J lost 1 base; unmatched junction nucleotides: 4. The CDR3 consists of 16 residues. Germline loops: CDR1 ENHRY, CDR2 SYGVKD. The CDR3 DNA reads as TGTGCCATCAGTGCTTTAGCGGGGGGATCCTACAATGAGCAGTTCTTC. This gives the protein CAISALAGGSYNEQFF.

V usage is TRBV6-5 and J usage is TRBJ2-5; TRBD2 aligns across 7 bases. This CDR3 region has 15 residues. Germline lookup yields CDR1 MNHEY and CDR2 SVGAGI. The trim removed 5 bases at V and 3 bases at J, leaving 9 bases unmatched. The CDR3 is CASSRPGGGKETQYF. The CDR3 coding sequence is TGTGCCAGCAGTCGCCCTGGGGGAGGGAAAGAGACCCAGTACTTC.

The J gene is TRBJ1-3, the V gene TRBV28, with D possibly being TRBD1 (5 bases). Germline CDR1 reads MDHEN; CDR2 reads SYDVKM. The CDR3 has 15 amino acids. V lost 4 bases and J 0 bases, leaving 10 bases between the germline ends. DNA for the CDR3: TGTGCCAGCAGTTACTCAGGGTCCTCTGGAAACACCATATATTTT. Its translation: CASSYSGSSGNTIYF.

The chain uses TRBV7-9 and TRBJ1-2, with D perhaps TRBD1 (6 bases). With 3 bases removed from V and 7 bases from J, the gap between germline ends came to 18 bases. Per germline, CDR1 SEHNR and CDR2 FQNEAQ (reference sequence). The CDR3 contains 15 residues. The CDR3 DNA reads TGTGCCAGCAGCTTCCGTACAGGGTCAGAGCGTGGCTACACCTTC. Its protein is CASSFRTGSERGYTF.

The chain has TRBV25-1 and TRBJ2-7; tentative D call: TRBD2 (7 bases). Germline lookup yields CDR1 MGHDK and CDR2 SYGVNS. The CDR3 runs to 15 residues. V was shortened by 2 bases and J by 2 bases, with 13 bases between the two germline ends. CDR3 amino acids: CASSEGRGATYEQYF. For the CDR3, the DNA is TGTGCCAGCAGTGAAGGGAGGGGGGCAACCTACGAGCAGTACTTC.

This sequence joins TRBV5-6 and TRBJ1-1; TRBD1 matches at 11 bases. The trim removed 5 bases at V and 3 bases at J, leaving 6 bases unmatched. Germline CDR1 reads SGHDT; CDR2 reads YYEEEE. The CDR3 length is 15 residues. This CDR3 is CASRLLGQGDTEAFF. For the CDR3, the DNA is TGTGCCAGCAGACTCTTGGGACAGGGGGACACTGAAGCTTTCTTT.

The chain couples TRBV6-6 to TRBJ1-4; 8 positions match TRBD1. The ends lost 6 bases at V and 2 bases at J; junction bases unmatched: 5. The CDR3 is made up of 15 amino acids. Germline loops: CDR1 MNHNY, CDR2 SVGAGI (reference sequence). The chain's CDR3 is CASRSGGRTNEKLFF. The CDR3 DNA follows: TGTGCCAGCAGATCAGGGGGCCGCACTAATGAAAAACTGTTTTTT.

V gene TRBV13 combines with J gene TRBJ2-5, with TRBD2 matching 10 bases. This CDR3 is 15 amino acids long. Germline V CDR1 and CDR2: PRHDT, FYEKMQ (reference sequence). With 1 base clipped from V and 5 bases from J, the junction kept 4 bases outside the gene matches. The DNA of the CDR3 is TGTGCCAGCAGCTTAGTAGCGGGGGGTGTGGAGACCCAGTACTTC. Protein sequence: CASSLVAGGVETQYF.

The chain couples TRBV5-4 to TRBJ2-3; 8 positions match TRBD2. Losses at the gene ends were 6 bases for V and 2 bases for J; bases not matched to a gene: 8. There are 15 residues in the CDR3. Germline V lookup: CDR1 SGHNT, CDR2 YYREEE (reference sequence). CDR3 DNA: TGTGCCAGCATCCCCTTCGGGGGGGACACAGATACGCAGTATTTT. Its translation: CASIPFGGDTDTQYF.

The gene calls are TRBV6-1 and TRBJ1-5; D possibly corresponds to TRBD1 (6 bases). The CDR3 loop spans 15 amino acids. Trimming cost V 3 bases and J 6 bases, with 15 bases left between them. CDR1 is MNHNS and CDR2 is SASEGT in the germline V gene. The CDR3 protein is CASSDGQGHGQPQHF. CDR3 nucleotides: TGTGCCAGCAGTGATGGCCAGGGGCATGGTCAGCCCCAGCATTTT.

The rearrangement joins TRBV2 to TRBJ1-2, with no clear D. Germline-derived CDR1 and CDR2 are SNHLY and FYNNEI. The CDR3 is made up of 11 amino acids. Trimming left V 7 bases short and J 2 bases short, with 5 bases between. The DNA of the CDR3 is TGTGCCAGCACCAGAAACTATGGCTACACCTTC. Its protein is CASTRNYGYTF.

The chain joins TRBV5-1 to TRBJ1-1; 7 bases are shared with TRBD1. The CDR3 runs to 12 residues. V was clipped by 7 bases and J by 1 base; unmatched bases: 1. Germline V gene data show CDR1 as SGHRS and CDR2 as YFSETQ. CDR3 coding DNA: TGCGCCAGCCGGACAGGGAACACTGAAGCTTTCTTT. Amino acids: CASRTGNTEAFF.